This entry lists 23 T cell receptor beta chains sequenced from one sample in a study of blood T cell repertoires in COVID-19. Using immunoSEQ multiplex PCR, the repertoire was profiled, and TCRdb retains in-frame clones only, with some absent. This repertoire shows about 50,000 clones, 60% to 80% found once; its top ten account for approximately 5%. The sample comprised PBMCs or T cells enriched from blood (not recorded which). Source of these receptors: a woman in her forties or fifties with acute COVID-19.

The chain couples TRBV4-2 to TRBJ1-4; possibly TRBD1 for D (6 bases). Germline CDR1 is LGHNA and CDR2 is YNFKEQ. CDR3 length: 16 amino acids. Between the trimmed V and J ends, which lost 3 bases and 7 bases, there was a span of 18 bases. CDR3: CASSHSHRDFGEKLFF. DNA of the CDR3: TGTGCCAGCAGCCATTCCCACAGGGATTTCGGTGAAAAACTGTTTTTT.

V usage is TRBV20-1 and J usage is TRBJ2-6, with unresolved D. CDR3 size: 15 residues. V was trimmed by 3 bases and J by 0 bases, leaving 9 bases between them. The germline gives CDR1 DFQATT, CDR2 SNEGSKA (reference sequence). This CDR3 is CSASRGNSGANVLTF. The CDR3 coding sequence is TGCAGTGCTAGTCGTGGCAACTCTGGGGCCAACGTCCTGACTTTC.

The rearrangement links TRBV2 to TRBJ2-5, with 8 bases identical to TRBD1. Germline values: CDR1 SNHLY, CDR2 FYNNEI. The ends lost 7 bases at V and 5 bases at J; junction bases unmatched: 9. This CDR3 has 14 residues. The CDR3 region has the DNA TGTGCCAGCACCTATGACAGGGGCGCCGAGACCCAGTACTTC. It specifies CASTYDRGAETQYF.

V gene TRBV6-5 combines with J gene TRBJ2-5, with D possibly matching TRBD1 (5 bases). With 7 bases removed from V and 1 base from J, the gap between germline ends came to 10 bases. This CDR3 comprises 13 residues. Germline V CDR1 and CDR2: MNHEY, SVGAGI. CDR3: CASTGQVQETQYF. The DNA for the CDR3 is TGTGCCAGCACTGGACAAGTCCAAGAGACCCAGTACTTC.

This clone has only one observation. The chain's CDR3 is CAIRTGISGNTIYF. In DNA form, the CDR3 reads TGTGCCATCAGGACAGGGATTTCTGGAAACACCATATATTTT. The genes are TRBV10-3 and TRBJ1-3; 7 bases line up with TRBD1. V shed 6 bases, J shed 1 base, and the junction held 3 bases outside the gene matches. The CDR3 has 14 residues. Germline V gene sequence: CDR1 ENHRY, CDR2 SYGVKD.

This clone was found once. This CDR3 reads CASSMGPAQHF. The CDR3 DNA reads TGTGCCAGTAGTATGGGGCCGGCCCAGCATTTT. V is TRBV19 and J is TRBJ1-5; D is possibly TRBD1 (5 bases). Germline loops: CDR1 LNHDA, CDR2 SQIVND (reference sequence). V lost 3 bases and J lost 11, with 8 bases in between. The CDR3 spans 11 residues.

This chain uses TRBV5-4 with TRBJ1-4; TRBD1 agrees at 11 bases. In germline, CDR1 is SGHNT, CDR2 YYREEE (reference sequence). V shed 1 base and J 8 bases; nucleotides not matched to a gene: 4. The CDR3 consists of 15 residues. CDR3 DNA: TGTGCCAGCAGCTTGAGGACAGGGGGCACGGAAAAACTGTTTTTT. This sequence encodes CASSLRTGGTEKLFF.

This chain connects TRBV28 to TRBJ1-5; D is possibly TRBD1 (6 bases). Deletions cut 8 bases from V and 4 bases from J, with 15 bases between. Looked up from germline, CDR1 is MDHEN and CDR2 is SYDVKM. This CDR3 region has 14 residues. This CDR3 is CASGDYRVNQPQHF. The DNA of the CDR3 is TGTGCCAGCGGCGACTACAGGGTTAATCAGCCCCAGCATTTT. Using reference TRBV28 and TRBJ1-5 for the parts outside the CDR3, the full variable domain is DVKVTQSSRYLVKRTGEKVFLECVQDMDHENMFWYRQDPGLGLRLIYFSYDVKMKEKGDIPEGYSVSREKKERFSLILESASTNQTSMYLCASGDYRVNQPQHFGDGTRLSIL.

The chain carries TRBV11-2 and TRBJ2-3; D unclear. Looked up from germline, CDR1 is SGHAT and CDR2 is FQNNGV. This CDR3 comprises 12 residues. V was trimmed by 1 base and J by 3 bases, leaving 2 bases between them. The CDR3 here is CASSLATDTQYF. In DNA form, the CDR3 reads TGTGCCAGCAGCTTAGCGACAGATACGCAGTATTTT.

The table lists this clone with a count of one. This chain uses TRBV4-2 with TRBJ2-1; no clear D. The V and J ends lost 0 bases and 0 bases respectively, with 9 bases between them. CDR3 length equals 16 residues. The V gene's germline CDR1 is LGHNA and CDR2 YNFKEQ. CDR3 DNA: TGTGCCAGCAGCCAAGATATGAGGAGCTCCTACAATGAGCAGTTCTTC. Protein sequence: CASSQDMRSSYNEQFF.

The chain has TRBV7-9 and TRBJ2-3, with D unresolved. Trimming cost V 5 bases and J 4 bases, with 7 bases left between them. The CDR3 runs to 12 residues. The germline gives CDR1 SEHNR, CDR2 FQNEAQ (reference sequence). The DNA of the CDR3 is TGTGCCAGCAGCCCTTCGGCAGATACGCAGTATTTT. Translating gives CASSPSADTQYF. The full variable domain, with the rest looked up from reference TRBV7-9 and TRBJ2-3, is DTGVSQNPRHKITKRGQNVTFRCDPISEHNRLYWYRQTLGQGPEFLTYFQNEAQLEKSRLLSDRFSAERPKGSFSTLEIQRTEQGDSAMYLCASSPSADTQYFGPGTRLTVL.

The V and J genes are TRBV7-9 and TRBJ2-1, with TRBD2 identical over 10 bases. Germline CDR1 is SEHNR and CDR2 is FQNEAQ (reference sequence). This CDR3 has 15 amino acids. The trim removed 1 base at V and 5 bases at J, leaving 2 bases unmatched. This chain's CDR3 is CASSLGTSGNNEQFF. The CDR3 DNA reads as TGTGCCAGCAGCTTAGGGACTAGCGGTAACAATGAGCAGTTCTTC. The full variable domain, its missing parts supplied by reference TRBV7-9 and TRBJ2-1, is DTGVSQNPRHKITKRGQNVTFRCDPISEHNRLYWYRQTLGQGPEFLTYFQNEAQLEKSRLLSDRFSAERPKGSFSTLEIQRTEQGDSAMYLCASSLGTSGNNEQFFGPGTRLTVL.

The chain links TRBV29-1 to TRBJ1-1, with D possibly matching TRBD1 (5 bases). This CDR3 region has 15 residues. Germline V gives CDR1 SQVTM, CDR2 ANQGSEA. Deletions cut 6 bases from V and 1 base from J, with 18 bases between. DNA of the CDR3: TGCAGCGTCTACTCTCCCCGCCAGGGGAACACTGAAGCTTTCTTT. This translates into CSVYSPRQGNTEAFF.

The chain couples TRBV15 to TRBJ2-1; 9 positions match TRBD2. J was trimmed by 5 bases and V by 9 bases; bases with no gene match: 5. Germline V gives CDR1 LNHNV, CDR2 YYDKDF (reference sequence). The CDR3 totals 13 residues. CDR3 in amino acids: CATQAGGNNEQFF. CDR3 bases: TGTGCCACTCAGGCGGGGGGGAACAATGAGCAGTTCTTC.

This chain uses TRBV19 with TRBJ2-3, with D possibly TRBD1 on 5 matching bases. CDR3 length equals 13 residues. The V and J ends lost 5 bases and 5 bases respectively, with 11 bases between them. The V gene's germline CDR1 is LNHDA and CDR2 SQIVND (reference sequence). Here the CDR3 reads CASSGRVGDTQYF. CDR3 DNA sequence: TGTGCCAGTAGTGGCAGGGTTGGAGATACGCAGTATTTT.

This clone has a handful of counts. This sequence joins TRBV11-2 and TRBJ1-4; maybe TRBD1 (6 bases). The CDR3 consists of 18 residues. The ends were cut back, 0 bases at V and 0 bases at J, with 14 bases in the middle. Germline V gene sequence: CDR1 SGHAT, CDR2 FQNNGV. The CDR3 protein is CASSLDNDRYATNEKLFF. For the CDR3, the DNA is TGTGCCAGCAGCTTAGATAACGACAGGTATGCAACTAATGAAAAACTGTTTTTT. Full variable domain (outside the CDR3, taken from reference TRBV11-2 and TRBJ1-4): EAGVAQSPRYKIIEKRQSVAFWCNPISGHATLYWYQQILGQGPKLLIQFQNNGVVDDSQLPKDRFSAERLKGVDSTLKIQPAKLEDSAVYLCASSLDNDRYATNEKLFFGSGTQLSVL.

The chain combines TRBV19 with TRBJ1-1; 9 nucleotides agree with TRBD1. Per germline, CDR1 LNHDA and CDR2 SQIVND (reference sequence). The CDR3 has 15 amino acids. Trimming took 6 bases from V and 6 from J; bases not matched to a gene: 11. The CDR3 nucleotides are TGTGCCAGTAGGGACAGGGGTCAACAAAGGGCTGAAGCTTTCTTT. Encoded protein: CASRDRGQQRAEAFF.

The chain is built from TRBV6-4 and TRBJ2-3; tentative D call: TRBD1 (5 bases). Germline CDR1 reads MRHNA; CDR2 reads SNTAGT. The CDR3 runs 15 residues. The ends were cut back, 5 bases at V and 0 bases at J, with 12 bases in the middle. The CDR3 here is CASSLTASSTDTQYF. CDR3 in DNA: TGTGCCAGCAGTTTGACAGCCTCTAGCACAGATACGCAGTATTTT.

V and J are TRBV5-1 and TRBJ2-3; D perhaps matches TRBD2 (6 bases). V lost 2 bases and J lost 5, with 9 bases in between. CDR3 length: 13 residues. Germline V gene lookup returns CDR1 SGHRS and CDR2 YFSETQ. The CDR3 bases are TGCGCCAGCAGCTTTTGGGGAGGAGATACGCAGTATTTT. Translation: CASSFWGGDTQYF.

The CDR3 reads CASSLGGSRTNYGYTF. Written as DNA, the CDR3 is TGTGCCAGCAGTTTGGGGGGGTCTAGGACCAACTATGGCTACACCTTC. The chain uses TRBV28 and TRBJ1-2; D possibly corresponds to TRBD1 (5 bases). From germline, CDR1 is MDHEN and CDR2 SYDVKM. V lost 3 bases and J 2 bases, leaving 16 bases between the germline ends. This CDR3 comprises 16 residues.

The rearrangement joins TRBV13 to TRBJ2-5, with 8 positions matching TRBD2. Germline V gives CDR1 PRHDT, CDR2 FYEKMQ (reference sequence). V lost 5 bases and J lost 5; bases outside the gene matches: 7. The CDR3 runs 14 residues. CDR3 sequence: CASSGSGGWETQYF. In DNA form, the CDR3 reads TGTGCCAGCAGCGGCAGCGGGGGATGGGAGACCCAGTACTTC.

The rearrangement joins TRBV28 to TRBJ1-2; TRBD1 might be the D (5 bases). Germline V gene lookup returns CDR1 MDHEN and CDR2 SYDVKM. Trimming removed 10 bases at V and 1 base at J, with 13 bases between. There are 13 residues in the CDR3. The CDR3 is CANYGGVNYGYTF. The CDR3 DNA reads as TGTGCCAATTACGGGGGAGTTAACTATGGCTACACCTTC.

This chain links TRBV27 with TRBJ1-1; unclear D gene. From germline, CDR1 is MNHEY and CDR2 SMNVEV (reference sequence). CDR3 length: 15 amino acids. V lost 0 bases, J lost 1 base, and 9 bases lay in between. DNA of the CDR3: TGTGCCAGCAGTTTATCGCTTACCGGGAACACTGAAGCTTTCTTT. It translates to CASSLSLTGNTEAFF.